Reported below is one T cell receptor beta chain. Its target is not known. There were at least 6 micrograms of total RNA extracted from every sample. V dropped 5 bases and J dropped 3 bases, with 11 bases sitting between them. Germline V lookup: CDR1 KGHSH, CDR2 LQKENI. The CDR3 is 13 residues long. A second about 7 to 12 cycle PCR used barcoded and J-beta primers. TCRdb independently ran MiXCR on the 5' RACE reads; one entry per CDR3 protein. The sample holds about 650,000 distinct CDR3 sequences; roughly half are singletons and the top ten take roughly 12%. This sample is drawn from a study of blood T cells in healthy people across ages. Findings of the study overall: Since the PBMCs were unsorted, naive and antigen-experienced cells could not be conclusively compared.

The source material was blood. This receptor was identified in a woman of 80 years or more in good health. The V call is TRBV18, the J call TRBJ2-7; D not certain. The CDR3: CASSGQRDYEQYF. DNA for the CDR3: TGTGCCAGCTCAGGGCAGAGAGACTACGAGCAGTACTTC.